These 13 T cell receptor beta chains share one sample of origin, sequenced in a study of T cells in Graves' hyperthyroidism and ophthalmopathy. TCR beta CDR3 regions were amplified from RNA. HTBI primers were the set used in a first-round RT-PCR of the TCR CDR3. TCRdb analysed the multiplex PCR reads with MiXCR anew, one entry per CDR3 protein. The sample gives approximately 700,000 distinct CDR3 sequences, about 45% of which show up once; under 8% is in the top ten. Material for sequencing was peripheral blood or thyroid tissue (not recorded which). The receptors originated from an adult man with Graves' disease, either hyperthyroidism or ophthalmopathy (not recorded which).

This clonotype was recorded many times. This chain connects TRBV7-8 to TRBJ2-7; D gene ambiguous. V lost 5 bases to trimming and J lost 4 bases, with 12 bases between them. From germline, CDR1 is SGHVS and CDR2 FQNEAQ. The CDR3 length is 13 residues. The CDR3, as DNA: TGTGCCAGCAGCGTATCGGACGATTACGAGCAGTACTTC. Translated: CASSVSDDYEQYF.

This clonotype was counted a few times. The V call is TRBV29-1, the J call TRBJ2-2; possible D gene TRBD1, 5 bases. CDR1 is SQVTM and CDR2 is ANQGSEA in the germline V gene. The germline V and J ends were trimmed by 2 bases and 0 bases, with 10 bases remaining between them. The CDR3 is 15 amino acids. This chain's CDR3 is CSVERGNPNTGELFF. CDR3 coding DNA: TGCAGCGTTGAAAGGGGAAATCCGAACACCGGGGAGCTGTTTTTT.

This clonotype was found a few times. The V and J genes are TRBV6-2 or TRBV6-3 and TRBJ2-5; the match to TRBD1 covers 9 bases. This CDR3 comprises 16 residues. Per germline, CDR1 MNHEY and CDR2 SVGEGT. V gave up 1 base and J gave up 0 bases; unmatched junction bases: 3. The CDR3 nucleotides read TGTGCCAGCAGTTACTGGGGGGACAGGGACCAAGAGACCCAGTACTTC. Translated, it gives CASSYWGDRDQETQYF.

This clonotype was counted at least ten times. The chain combines TRBV7-6 with TRBJ2-7; D uncertain. V dropped 5 bases and J dropped 0 bases, with 8 bases sitting between them. Germline assignment: CDR1 SGHVS and CDR2 FNYEAQ. CDR3 length: 13 amino acids. The CDR3 coding sequence is TGTGCCAGCAGCCCCTTGGGCTCCTACGAGCAGTACTTC. Amino acids: CASSPLGSYEQYF.

This clonotype was seen repeatedly, ten times or more. J is TRBJ1-2 and V is TRBV15; D gene ambiguous. This CDR3 comprises 16 residues. V was cut by 0 bases and J by 1 base, with 12 bases left in between. Per germline, CDR1 LNHNV and CDR2 YYDKDF (reference sequence). CDR3 nucleotide sequence: TGTGCCACCAGCAGAGATCGGGCAGGAGATAACTATGGCTACACCTTC. Amino acid sequence: CATSRDRAGDNYGYTF.

This chain links TRBV25-1 with TRBJ1-2; 8 nucleotides line up with TRBD1. CDR3 size: 14 residues. Germline assignment: CDR1 MGHDK and CDR2 SYGVNS. V shed 2 bases and J 4 bases; nucleotides not matched to a gene: 3. In DNA, the CDR3 is TGTGCCAGCAGTGAACAGGGGGCCGTCTATGGCTACACCTTC. It translates to CASSEQGAVYGYTF.

This clonotype was recorded a few times. J is TRBJ1-1 and V is TRBV20-1, with 8 bases fitting TRBD1. Germline V gives CDR1 DFQATT, CDR2 SNEGSKA (reference sequence). The CDR3 length is 13 residues. V lost 4 bases and J lost 3; bases outside the gene matches: 4. CDR3 DNA sequence: TGCAGTGCTACCCAGACAGGGGACACTGAAGCTTTCTTT. Encoded protein: CSATQTGDTEAFF.

The chain carries TRBV2 and TRBJ2-7; D is unclear. Germline CDR1 reads SNHLY; CDR2 reads FYNNEI. V lost 8 bases and J 1 base, leaving 12 bases between the germline ends. The CDR3 is 13 amino acids. CDR3 bases: TGTGCCAGCCCGAAGGCAGGATCCTACGAGCAGTACTTC. It yields the protein CASPKAGSYEQYF.

In regard to this clonotype: Since the CDR3 does not end with the conserved phenylalanine or tryptophan, this likely comes from a read error. V usage is TRBV10-3 and J usage is TRBJ1-2; D gene ambiguous. The length of the CDR3 is 14 residues. Between the trimmed V and J ends, which lost 0 bases and 4 bases, there was a span of 9 bases. CDR1 ENHRY and CDR2 SYGVKD come from the germline V gene. CDR3 coding DNA: TGTGCCATCAGTGAGTCCTCCAAGCCCTATGGCTACACCCTC. Translation: CAISESSKPYGYTL.

This clonotype was picked up many times. The chain couples TRBV7-8 to TRBJ1-6; D not certain. Germline V gene data show CDR1 as SGHVS and CDR2 as FQNEAQ. V was shortened by 3 bases and J by 7 bases, with 10 bases between the two germline ends. The CDR3 has 14 amino acids. This chain's CDR3 is CASSFGVANSPLHF. Written as DNA, the CDR3 is TGTGCCAGCAGCTTCGGGGTGGCAAATTCACCCCTCCACTTT.

The chain combines TRBV7-2 with TRBJ1-6, with TRBD1 matching 8 bases. The length of the CDR3 is 16 residues. The V and J ends lost 3 bases and 6 bases, in that order; junction bases with no gene match: 7. CDR1 SGHTA and CDR2 FQGNSA come from the germline V gene. The chain's CDR3 is CASSLTGDLSNSPLHF. CDR3 sequence (DNA): TGTGCCAGCAGCTTGACAGGGGATTTATCTAATTCACCCCTCCACTTT.

This chain uses TRBV5-1 with TRBJ1-6; D not certain. Trimming took off 0 bases at V and 8 bases at J, with 15 bases between the two ends. In germline, CDR1 is SGHRS, CDR2 YFSETQ. This CDR3 contains 16 residues. The CDR3 is CASSLAVWAVDSPLHF. CDR3 coding DNA: TGCGCCAGCAGCTTGGCCGTATGGGCAGTGGATTCACCCCTCCACTTT. The full variable domain, completed using reference TRBV5-1 and TRBJ1-6, is KAGVTQTPRYLIKTRGQQVTLSCSPISGHRSVSWYQQTPGQGLQFLFEYFSETQRNKGNFPGRFSGRQFSNSRSEMNVSTLELGDSALYLCASSLAVWAVDSPLHFGNGTRLTVT.

This clonotype was seen at least ten times. The chain carries TRBV2 and TRBJ1-2; D possibly corresponds to TRBD1 (5 bases). Germline assignment: CDR1 SNHLY and CDR2 FYNNEI. The CDR3 runs to 13 residues. The germline V and J ends were trimmed by 5 bases and 3 bases, with 10 bases remaining between them. DNA of the CDR3: TGTGCCAGCAGTCCTCAGGGATACTATGGCTACACCTTC. Translating it yields CASSPQGYYGYTF.